The subject of this entry is one T cell receptor beta chain. The germline V and J ends were trimmed by 1 base and 5 bases, with 8 bases remaining between them. Germline V gene lookup returns CDR1 SGHVS and CDR2 FQNEAQ. The CDR3 has 13 residues. The data are from a study of CD8+ T cells in alopecia areata. Treatment described: oral pan-JAK inhibitor, 5-10 mg twice daily. Peripheral blood and lesional scalp punch biopsies came from alopecia areata patients. RNA was extracted and reverse transcribed into cDNA as the sequencing template. Here immunoSEQ multiplex PCR was the method, and the copy in TCRdb shows in-frame clones only, minus some. Here the sample spans approximately 280,000 clones, 58% being singletons.

This clonotype was sampled from a human donor with alopecia areata. The sample here was CD4+ T cells sorted from blood, taken at week 24, from a patient treated with tofacitinib. The chain combines TRBV7-8 with TRBJ2-5, with D perhaps TRBD1 or TRBD2 (5 bases each). The CDR3 sequence: CASSLDRDETQYF. The CDR3 nucleotides read TGTGCCAGCAGCTTAGATAGGGACGAGACCCAGTACTTC.